This TCR beta chain appears in the sequencing data of a study of CXCR3-negative and CXCR3-positive naive CD8 T cells. Germline CDR1 SQVTM, CDR2 ANQGSEA. The CDR3 extends over 16 amino acids. Within the CD8+ T cell compartment, naive cells were CD45RO-CCR7+CD27+CD95-. Preparation of TRB cDNA libraries relied on 5' RACE carrying UMI labels. TCRdb derives one entry per CDR3 protein from the 5' RACE reads, leaving out DNA. Reported are some 130,000 distinct CDR3 sequences; the ten largest clones contain approximately 0.29%. Concerning this clonotype: The antigen remains unidentified.

Regarding the study as a whole: Cryopreserved cells partially lost CXCR3 expression, and fresh PBMCs were used in most assays. The study inferred TCR strength from TRB CDR3 properties and found comparable surface CD5 between naive subsets.

This receptor was obtained from a human donor in good health. Some clones in this sample may be carry-over from other donors' samples. The rearrangement links TRBV29-1 to TRBJ1-2; checking the TCRdb D call of TRBD1 is not possible without DNA. The sample taken for sequencing was naive CXCR3- CD8+ T cells from blood. Subset defined: CD45RO-CCR7+CD27+CD95- naive CD8+ T cells lacking CXCR3 (TNR3-). The CDR3 is CSVQKDWADTNYGYTF.